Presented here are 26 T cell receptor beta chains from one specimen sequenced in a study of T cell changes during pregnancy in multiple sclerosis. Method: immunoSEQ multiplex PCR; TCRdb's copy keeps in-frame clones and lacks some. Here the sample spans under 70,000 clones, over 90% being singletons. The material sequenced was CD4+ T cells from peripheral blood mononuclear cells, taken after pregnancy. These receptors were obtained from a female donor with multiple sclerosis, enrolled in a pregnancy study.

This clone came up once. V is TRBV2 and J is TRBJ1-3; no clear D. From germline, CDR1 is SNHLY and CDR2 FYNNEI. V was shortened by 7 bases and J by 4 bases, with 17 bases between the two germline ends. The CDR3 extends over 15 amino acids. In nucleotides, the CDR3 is TGTGCCAGCACCCAAGAGTCGGGTTCGGGAAACACCATATATTTT. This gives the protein CASTQESGSGNTIYF.

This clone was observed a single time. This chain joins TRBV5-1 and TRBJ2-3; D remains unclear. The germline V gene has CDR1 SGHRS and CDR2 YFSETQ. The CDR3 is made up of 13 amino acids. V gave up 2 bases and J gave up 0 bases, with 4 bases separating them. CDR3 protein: CASSFSSTDTQYF. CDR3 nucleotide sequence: TGCGCCAGCAGCTTTTCTAGCACAGATACGCAGTATTTT. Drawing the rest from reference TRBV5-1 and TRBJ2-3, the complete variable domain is KAGVTQTPRYLIKTRGQQVTLSCSPISGHRSVSWYQQTPGQGLQFLFEYFSETQRNKGNFPGRFSGRQFSNSRSEMNVSTLELGDSALYLCASSFSSTDTQYFGPGTRLTVL.

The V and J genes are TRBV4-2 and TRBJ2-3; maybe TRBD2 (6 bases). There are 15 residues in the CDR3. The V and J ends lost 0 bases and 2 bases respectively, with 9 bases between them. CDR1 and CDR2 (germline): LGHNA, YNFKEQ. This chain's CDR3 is CASSQEGDFTDTQYF. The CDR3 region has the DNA TGTGCCAGCAGCCAAGAGGGGGACTTCACAGATACGCAGTATTTT.

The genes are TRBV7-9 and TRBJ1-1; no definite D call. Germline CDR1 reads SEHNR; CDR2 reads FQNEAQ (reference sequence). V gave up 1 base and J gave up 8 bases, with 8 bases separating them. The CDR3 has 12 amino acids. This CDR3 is CASSLGASEAFF. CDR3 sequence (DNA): TGTGCCAGCAGCTTAGGAGCGTCAGAAGCTTTCTTT.

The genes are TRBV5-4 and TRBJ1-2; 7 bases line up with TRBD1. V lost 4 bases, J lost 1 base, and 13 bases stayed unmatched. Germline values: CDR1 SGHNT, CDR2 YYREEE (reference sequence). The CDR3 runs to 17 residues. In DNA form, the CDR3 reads TGTGCCAGCAGCGGCTACCTCCGGGACAGCGTTAACTATGGCTACACCTTC. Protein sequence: CASSGYLRDSVNYGYTF.

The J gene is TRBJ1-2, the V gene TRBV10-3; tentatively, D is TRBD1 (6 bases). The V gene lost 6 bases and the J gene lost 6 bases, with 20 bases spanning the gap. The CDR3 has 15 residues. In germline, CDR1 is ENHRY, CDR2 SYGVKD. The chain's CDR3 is CAISRLLDRLDGYTF. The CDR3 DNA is TGTGCCATCAGCCGTCTTCTAGACAGGTTGGATGGCTACACCTTC.

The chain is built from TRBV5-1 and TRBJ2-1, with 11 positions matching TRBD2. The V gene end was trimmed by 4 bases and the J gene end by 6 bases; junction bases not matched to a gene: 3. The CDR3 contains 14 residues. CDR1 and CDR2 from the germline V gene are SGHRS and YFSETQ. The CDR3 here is CASSVAGGFNEQFF. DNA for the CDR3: TGCGCCAGCAGCGTAGCGGGGGGGTTCAATGAGCAGTTCTTC. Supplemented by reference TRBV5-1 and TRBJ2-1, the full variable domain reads KAGVTQTPRYLIKTRGQQVTLSCSPISGHRSVSWYQQTPGQGLQFLFEYFSETQRNKGNFPGRFSGRQFSNSRSEMNVSTLELGDSALYLCASSVAGGFNEQFFGPGTRLTVL.

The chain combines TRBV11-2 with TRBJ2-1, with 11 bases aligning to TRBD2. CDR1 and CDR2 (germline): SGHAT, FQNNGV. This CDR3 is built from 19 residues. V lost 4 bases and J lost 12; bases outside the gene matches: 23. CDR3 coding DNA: TGTGCCAGCAGCTCCATAGCGGGGGGGCCGGGGGGCCGGTTTGCGCGGCAGTTCTTC. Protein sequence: CASSSIAGGPGGRFARQFF.

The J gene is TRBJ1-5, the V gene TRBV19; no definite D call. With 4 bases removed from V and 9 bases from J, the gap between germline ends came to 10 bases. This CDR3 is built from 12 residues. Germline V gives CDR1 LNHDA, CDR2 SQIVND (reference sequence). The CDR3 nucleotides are TGTGCCAGTAGTACCTCGAGTGGGCCCCAGCATTTT. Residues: CASSTSSGPQHF. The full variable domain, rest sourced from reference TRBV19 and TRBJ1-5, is DGGITQSPKYLFRKEGQNVTLSCEQNLNHDAMYWYRQDPGQGLRLIYYSQIVNDFQKGDIAEGYSVSREKKESFPLTVTSAQKNPTAFYLCASSTSSGPQHFGDGTRLSIL.

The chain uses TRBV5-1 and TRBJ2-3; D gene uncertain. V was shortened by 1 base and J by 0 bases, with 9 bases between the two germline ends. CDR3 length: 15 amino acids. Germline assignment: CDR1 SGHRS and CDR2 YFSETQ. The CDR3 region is CASSLSGPSTDTQYF. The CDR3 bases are TGCGCCAGCAGCTTGTCAGGCCCTAGCACAGATACGCAGTATTTT.

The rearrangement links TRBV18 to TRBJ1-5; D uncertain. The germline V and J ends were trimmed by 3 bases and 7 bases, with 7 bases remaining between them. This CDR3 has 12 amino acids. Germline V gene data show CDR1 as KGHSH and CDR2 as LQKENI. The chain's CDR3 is CASSPDGQPQHF. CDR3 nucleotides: TGTGCCAGCTCACCTGACGGGCAGCCCCAGCATTTT.

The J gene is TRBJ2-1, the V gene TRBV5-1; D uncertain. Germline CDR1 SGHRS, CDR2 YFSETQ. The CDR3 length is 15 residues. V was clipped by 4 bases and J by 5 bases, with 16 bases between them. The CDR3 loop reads CASSQTALSDNEQFF. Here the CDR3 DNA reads TGCGCCAGCAGCCAGACCGCATTAAGCGACAATGAGCAGTTCTTC. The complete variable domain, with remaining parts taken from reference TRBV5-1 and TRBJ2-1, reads KAGVTQTPRYLIKTRGQQVTLSCSPISGHRSVSWYQQTPGQGLQFLFEYFSETQRNKGNFPGRFSGRQFSNSRSEMNVSTLELGDSALYLCASSQTALSDNEQFFGPGTRLTVL.

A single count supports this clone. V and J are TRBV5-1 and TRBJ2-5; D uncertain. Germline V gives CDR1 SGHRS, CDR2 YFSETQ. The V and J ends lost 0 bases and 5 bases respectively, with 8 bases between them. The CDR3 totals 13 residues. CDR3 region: CASSLGPRETQYF. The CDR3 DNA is TGCGCCAGCAGCTTGGGTCCGAGGGAGACCCAGTACTTC.

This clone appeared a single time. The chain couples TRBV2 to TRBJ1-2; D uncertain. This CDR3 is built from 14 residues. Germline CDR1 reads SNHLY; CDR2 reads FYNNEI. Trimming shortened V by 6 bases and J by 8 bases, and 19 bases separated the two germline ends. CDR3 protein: CASRVGGRLSGYTF. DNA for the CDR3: TGTGCCAGCAGAGTAGGAGGAAGGCTTTCGGGCTACACCTTC. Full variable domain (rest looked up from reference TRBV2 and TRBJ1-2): EPEVTQTPSHQVTQMGQEVILRCVPISNHLYFYWYRQILGQKVEFLVSFYNNEISEKSEIFDDQFSVERPDGSNFTLKIRSTKLEDSAMYFCASRVGGRLSGYTFGSGTRLTVV.

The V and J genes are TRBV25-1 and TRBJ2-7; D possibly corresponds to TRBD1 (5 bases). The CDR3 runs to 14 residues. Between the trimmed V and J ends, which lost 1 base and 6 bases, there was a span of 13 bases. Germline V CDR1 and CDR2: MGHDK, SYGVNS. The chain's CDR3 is CASSELGVPGEQYF. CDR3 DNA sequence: TGTGCCAGCAGTGAATTAGGGGTACCGGGCGAGCAGTACTTC.

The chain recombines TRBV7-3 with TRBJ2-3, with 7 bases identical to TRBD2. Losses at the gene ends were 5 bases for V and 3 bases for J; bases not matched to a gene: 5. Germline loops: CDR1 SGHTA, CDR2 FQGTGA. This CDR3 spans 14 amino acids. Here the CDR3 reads CASSAGLVTDTQYF. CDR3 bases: TGTGCCAGCAGCGCTGGACTAGTAACAGATACGCAGTATTTT.

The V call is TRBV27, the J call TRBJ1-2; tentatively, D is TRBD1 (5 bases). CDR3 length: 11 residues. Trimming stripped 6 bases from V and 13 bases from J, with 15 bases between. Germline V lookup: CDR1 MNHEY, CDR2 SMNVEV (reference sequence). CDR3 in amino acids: CASSQTQGCTF. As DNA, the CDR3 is TGTGCCAGCAGCCAGACTCAGGGATGCACCTTC.

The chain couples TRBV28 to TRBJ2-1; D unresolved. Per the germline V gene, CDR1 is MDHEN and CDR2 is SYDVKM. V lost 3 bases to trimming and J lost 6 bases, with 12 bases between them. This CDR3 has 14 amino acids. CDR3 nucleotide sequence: TGTGCCAGCAGTTTCGAGCCGAATTTCAATGAGCAGTTCTTC. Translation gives CASSFEPNFNEQFF.

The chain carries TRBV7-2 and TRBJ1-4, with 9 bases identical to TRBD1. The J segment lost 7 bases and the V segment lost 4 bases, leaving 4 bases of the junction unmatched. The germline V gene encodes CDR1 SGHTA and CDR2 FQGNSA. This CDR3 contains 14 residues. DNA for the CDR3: TGTGCCAGCAGCTCAGACAGGGGGGTTGAAAAACTGTTTTTT. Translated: CASSSDRGVEKLFF.

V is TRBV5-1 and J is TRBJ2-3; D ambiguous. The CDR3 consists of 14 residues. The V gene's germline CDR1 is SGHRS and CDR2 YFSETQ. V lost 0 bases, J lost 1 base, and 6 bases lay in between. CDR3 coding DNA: TGCGCCAGCAGCTTGGGCGATCGCACAGATACGCAGTATTTT. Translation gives CASSLGDRTDTQYF.

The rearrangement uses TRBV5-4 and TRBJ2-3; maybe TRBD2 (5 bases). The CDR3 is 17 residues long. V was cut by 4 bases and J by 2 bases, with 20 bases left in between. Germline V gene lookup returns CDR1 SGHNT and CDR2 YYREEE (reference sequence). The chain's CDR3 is CASSPGLPEQPTDTQYF. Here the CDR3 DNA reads TGTGCCAGCAGCCCAGGACTGCCAGAGCAGCCCACAGATACGCAGTATTTT. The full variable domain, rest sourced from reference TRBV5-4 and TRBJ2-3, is ETGVTQSPTHLIKTRGQQVTLRCSSQSGHNTVSWYQQALGQGPQFIFQYYREEENGRGNFPPRFSGLQFPNYSSELNVNALELDDSALYLCASSPGLPEQPTDTQYFGPGTRLTVL.

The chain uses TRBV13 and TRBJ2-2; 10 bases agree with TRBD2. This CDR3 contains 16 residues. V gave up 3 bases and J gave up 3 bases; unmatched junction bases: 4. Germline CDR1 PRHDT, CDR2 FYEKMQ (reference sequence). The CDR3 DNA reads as TGTGCCAGCAGCTTGGCTAGCGGGAGAGACACCGGGGAGCTGTTTTTT. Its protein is CASSLASGRDTGELFF.

DNA for the CDR3: TGTGCCAGCTCACCGGGACAGGGGACGGATGGCTACACCTTC. It specifies CASSPGQGTDGYTF. The rearrangement links TRBV18 to TRBJ1-2; 10 bases are a match to TRBD1. CDR1 KGHSH and CDR2 LQKENI come from the germline V gene. This CDR3 contains 14 residues. J was trimmed by 6 bases and V by 3 bases; bases with no gene match: 4.

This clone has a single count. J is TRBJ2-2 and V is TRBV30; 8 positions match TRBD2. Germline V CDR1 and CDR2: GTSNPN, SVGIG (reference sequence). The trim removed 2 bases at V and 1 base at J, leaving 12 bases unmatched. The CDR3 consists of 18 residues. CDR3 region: CAWSSRIQLAENTGELFF. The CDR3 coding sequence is TGTGCCTGGAGTTCCCGGATTCAACTAGCGGAGAACACCGGGGAGCTGTTTTTT.

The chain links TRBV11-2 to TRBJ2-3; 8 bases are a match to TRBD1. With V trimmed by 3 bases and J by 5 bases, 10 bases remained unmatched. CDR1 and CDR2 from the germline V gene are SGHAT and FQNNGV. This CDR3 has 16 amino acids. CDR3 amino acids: CASSFGQGWGEDTQYF. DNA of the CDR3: TGTGCCAGCAGCTTCGGACAGGGATGGGGTGAAGATACGCAGTATTTT.

DNA of the CDR3: TGTGCCAGCAGCTTACTTGGAGGCAATCAGCCCCAGCATTTT. This translates into CASSLLGGNQPQHF. The V call is TRBV11-2, the J call TRBJ1-5; D is unclear. The CDR3 runs to 14 residues. Germline CDR1 is SGHAT and CDR2 is FQNNGV. V lost 2 bases and J 2 bases, leaving 7 bases between the germline ends.